The clone carrying this T cell receptor beta chain showed up just a few times. Its antigen is not identified. Together with a sample-barcoded 5' primer, a J-beta primer mix was included in a second PCR lasting roughly 6 to 12 cycles. TCRdb reprocessed the 5' RACE reads with MiXCR, giving one entry per CDR3 protein. Among hundreds of thousands of distinct CDR3 sequences listed, over 45% were seen once. The entry originates in a study of blood T cells in healthy people across ages. Study results and limitations: Any conclusive comparison of naive versus antigen-experienced cells was prevented by using unsorted PBMCs.

V was cut by 0 bases and J by 0 bases, with 10 bases left in between. This CDR3 is built from 15 residues. Germline assignment: CDR1 SGHRS and CDR2 YFSETQ. Material: blood. This clonotype was obtained from a woman aged 55-70 years in good health. V is TRBV5-1 and J is TRBJ2-7, with D unresolved. As DNA, the CDR3 is TGCGCCAGCAGCTTGGTTTACCGATCCTCCTACGAGCAGTACTTC. It is translated as CASSLVYRSSYEQYF.